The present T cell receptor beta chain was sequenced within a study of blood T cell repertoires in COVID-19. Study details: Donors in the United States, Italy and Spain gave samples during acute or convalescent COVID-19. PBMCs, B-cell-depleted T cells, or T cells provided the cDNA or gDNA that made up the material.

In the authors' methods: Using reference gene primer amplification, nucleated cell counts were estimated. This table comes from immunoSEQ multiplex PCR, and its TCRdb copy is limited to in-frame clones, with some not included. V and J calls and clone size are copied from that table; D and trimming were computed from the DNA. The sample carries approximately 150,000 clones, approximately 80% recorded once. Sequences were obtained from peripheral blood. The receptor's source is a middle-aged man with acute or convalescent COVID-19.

For the CDR3, the DNA is TGTGCCAGCAGCGGACAAATTGAAGCTTTCTTT. The encoded protein is CASSGQIEAFF. This rearrangement joins TRBV2 to TRBJ1-1, with a tentative D call TRBD1 (5 bases). The CDR3 covers 11 residues. Germline values: CDR1 SNHLY, CDR2 FYNNEI. V lost 6 bases and J lost 7, with 9 bases in between.